The present entry profiles one T cell receptor beta chain with its context. The specificity of this receptor is unknown. Base qualities are not recorded, but no much larger clone differs from it by a single base. These data are taken from a study of shared clonotypes between healthy human individuals (dated by TCRdb to 2020 to 2021). Background for the entire study: The cohort included three men and a couple of women between 18 and 49 years of age. Leukapheresis yielded between about 0.9 and 8.9 billion PBMCs per donor. To increase sequencing depth and limit assay-specific biases, TCR repertoire library preparation and sequencing were carried out by different laboratories using diverse techniques. For each donor, CD4 naive and CD4 memory were each given three plates, CD8 naive was given two plates, and CD8 memory was given one plate. To estimate repertoire size and how much clonotype sharing occurs between individuals, the study deeply sequenced the blood TCR repertoires of five healthy adults. The full study reports these points: Only blood was sampled, and tissue TCR repertoires likely differ from those in blood. Pairwise subsampling led to the expectation that sequencing depth would affect the degree of clonotype sharing among donors. The genetic and exposure-history diversity represented was limited by the small number of donors. Larger estimated clonotype richness was generally found for naive subsets than for memory subsets. Compared with non-shared clonotypes, the clonotypes found in all four sorted-subset donors had higher generation probabilities. Even with the large sequencing depth, rarefaction of the sorted-subset datasets indicated that sequencing was incomplete. Across a handful of donors, roughly 5.1% of naive CD4, roughly 3.5% of naive CD8, 2.3% of memory CD4, and 0.4% of memory CD8 clonotypes were shared.

Using the deep immunoSEQ assay, TCR CDR3 regions were amplified from genomic DNA by multiplex PCR. For each cell subset, the extracted genomic DNA was distributed evenly across all wells of several immunoSEQ 96-well plates, and each plate served as one replicate. For sorted subsets, 200 to 250 ng of genomic DNA, equivalent to 25,000 to 35,000 T cell genomes, went into each replicate PCR. Purified libraries were quantified with a Qubit 3.0 fluorometer, sized on a Bioanalyzer 2100, and re-quantified with the KAPA Library Quantification kit. A separate single-read 150-cycle Illumina NextSeq 550 flow cell was used to sequence each immunoSEQ 96-well plate. Regarding the original processing steps: Because the immunoSEQ output held only junctional sequences and lacked quality scores, the filtering could not match the filtering applied to full-length reads. To assign V/J genes and CDR3, sequences were annotated against IMGT germline references using PyIR, a Python wrapper for IgBLAST v1.9. Any read was removed if the V/J assignment was weak (E-value above 1e-6), the CDR3 was missing, or the read contained stop codons, out-of-frame junctions, or ambiguous translated residues. V3J clonotypes were defined as sequences sharing the same inferred V gene, J gene, and CDR3 amino acid sequence. Percentage overlap between repertoires was calculated by dividing the number of shared unique clonotypes by the size of the smaller repertoire. Richness of each repertoire was evaluated using RTK rarefaction, the Chao1 estimator, and Recon v2.1 estimates of unobserved clonotypes. OLGA was used to compute generation probabilities for all TCRbeta clonotypes that the gDNA method yielded from a handful of donors. Not all clones reach the TCRdb copy of this immuneACCESS table, which keeps in-frame sequences only. Checked studies attribute under half of the gap to unresolved V genes and leave the rest unexplained. The V and J calls and the clone size are those of that table, but D and trimming were determined from the DNA. Within this sample are fewer than 850,000 clones, with 90% of them counted one time only. The ten most abundant clones make up 34% of the sample.

Relative to germline, V is missing 5 bases and J is missing 2 bases, with 5 bases of the junction outside any gene match. The germline V gene encodes CDR1 MRHNA and CDR2 SNTAGT. Its CDR3 holds 15 amino acids, cysteine through phenylalanine. Just CDR3 DNA is preserved here, 45 bases in frame from base 1. Donors were healthy HIV-negative adults with no recently reported acute infections or vaccinations. Every donor was a Caucasian adult living in Nashville, Tennessee, USA. CD8 memory samples combined magnetically selected CD45RO+ cells with CCR7-negative CD45RA+ effector memory (TemRA) cells. After blood collection by leukapheresis, PBMCs were isolated using Ficoll-Histopaque density gradient centrifugation and then cryopreserved in the vapor phase of liquid nitrogen. Analytical flow cytometry was used to check the purity and quantity of each magnetically sorted T cell population. Each sorted fraction had its genomic DNA isolated and then quantified by UV absorbance on a Nanodrop 2000c.

Recombination connected TRBV6-4 to TRBJ1-5; TRBD1 aligns with 8 central bases. This TCR derives from a young man in good health. Some clones in this sample may be carry-over from other donors' samples. Sequencing was performed on memory CD8+ T cells from PBMCs. According to the study, the label for this sample's cell subset or site signals: CD45RO+ cells pooled with CCR7-negative TemRA cells. The CDR3 region has the sequence CASSQSRGRNQPQHF. The nucleotides are TGTGCCAGCAGTCAGTCCAGGGGGCGCAATCAGCCCCAGCATTTT.